The 32 T cell receptor beta chains below all came from one sample that was sequenced in a study of shared clonotypes between healthy human individuals. Using immunoSEQ multiplex PCR, the repertoire was profiled, and TCRdb retains in-frame clones only, with some absent. The sample comprises more than 500,000 clones, about 96% of which are singletons, and 0.05% to 0.07% rests with the top ten. Sequenced material: naive CD4+ T cells sorted from blood. Documented subset: CD45RA+ positively selected. Receptors originate from a woman aged 30 to 39 in good health.

J is TRBJ2-7 and V is TRBV29-1, with D unclear. The CDR3 is 12 residues long. V was trimmed by 5 bases and J by 4 bases, leaving 12 bases between them. Germline CDR1 reads SQVTM; CDR2 reads ANQGSEA. The CDR3 coding sequence is TGCAGCGTTTACAACTACCAATACGAGCAGTACTTC. Encoded protein: CSVYNYQYEQYF.

The V and J genes are TRBV6-5 and TRBJ2-3; no reliable D call. Germline V gene sequence: CDR1 MNHEY, CDR2 SVGAGI. The CDR3 totals 12 residues. Trimming cost V 5 bases and J 0 bases, with 3 bases left between them. For the CDR3, the DNA is TGTGCCAGCAGTGCGAGCACAGATACGCAGTATTTT. As protein: CASSASTDTQYF.

CDR3 nucleotide sequence: TGTGCCAGTAGTATCCGGGACAGGGAATCACTTGGCTACACCTTC. This codes for CASSIRDRESLGYTF. This chain connects TRBV19 to TRBJ1-2; 9 bases map to TRBD1. V lost 3 bases to trimming and J lost 7 bases; unmatched junction nucleotides: 9. Germline V CDR1 and CDR2: LNHDA, SQIVND (reference sequence). CDR3 size: 15 residues.

This clone showed up just once. CDR3 nucleotides: TGTGCCAGCAGTCGGTGGGACAGGCTCTACGAGCAGTACTTC. It translates to CASSRWDRLYEQYF. The chain employs TRBV28 and TRBJ2-5; 8 nucleotides align to TRBD1. The J call may be wrong; the DNA end is better matched by TRBJ2-7. The CDR3 spans 14 residues. Per the germline V gene, CDR1 is MDHEN and CDR2 is SYDVKM.

The gene calls are TRBV20-1 and TRBJ2-7; unclear D gene. CDR1 and CDR2 (germline): DFQATT, SNEGSKA (reference sequence). Trimming removed 6 bases at V and 4 bases at J, with 7 bases between. This CDR3 is built from 10 residues. In DNA form, the CDR3 reads TGCAGTGCGCAGAGATACGAGCAGTACTTC. Protein: CSAQRYEQYF.

The chain carries TRBV28 and TRBJ2-3; D uncertain. CDR3 size: 17 residues. Per the germline V gene, CDR1 is MDHEN and CDR2 is SYDVKM. V was pared by 3 bases and J by 4 bases, with 20 bases between. The CDR3 loop is CASSFNWAEPHADTQYF. The CDR3 region has the DNA TGTGCCAGCAGTTTCAACTGGGCGGAACCTCATGCAGATACGCAGTATTTT.

The rearrangement links TRBV19 to TRBJ2-7; the D gene is possibly TRBD1 (6 bases). Germline CDR1 reads LNHDA; CDR2 reads SQIVND (reference sequence). The V end lost 7 bases, the J end lost 0 bases, and 19 bases lay between the germline ends. The CDR3 is made up of 16 amino acids. CDR3 sequence (DNA): TGTGCCAGTAAGGGCTCTCACAGGGTATACTCCTACGAGCAGTACTTC. Residues: CASKGSHRVYSYEQYF.

The chain links TRBV19 to TRBJ1-6; no clear D gene. CDR3 length: 13 amino acids. Germline assignment: CDR1 LNHDA and CDR2 SQIVND (reference sequence). V gave up 6 bases and J gave up 10 bases, with 13 bases separating them. CDR3 DNA: TGTGCCAGTAGGTGGGATTTTGACTCACCCCTCCACTTT. It translates to CASRWDFDSPLHF.

This sequence joins TRBV2 and TRBJ1-2; the D is unclear. Germline V gene lookup returns CDR1 SNHLY and CDR2 FYNNEI. The CDR3 covers 13 residues. The ends were cut back, 4 bases at V and 5 bases at J, with 11 bases in the middle. Written as DNA, the CDR3 is TGTGCCAGCAGTGCCGAGGGAGATTATGGCTACACCTTC. It is translated as CASSAEGDYGYTF.

V usage is TRBV19 and J usage is TRBJ1-4, with D possibly TRBD1 on 5 matching bases. Per the germline V gene, CDR1 is LNHDA and CDR2 is SQIVND (reference sequence). The V end lost 4 bases, the J end lost 4 bases, and 16 bases lay between the germline ends. This CDR3 is built from 16 residues. CDR3: CASSTSNTGYNEKLFF. CDR3 coding DNA: TGTGCCAGTAGTACGTCTAATACAGGTTATAATGAAAAACTGTTTTTT.

This rearrangement joins TRBV14 to TRBJ1-2; 9 bases are shared with TRBD1. CDR3 size: 15 residues. Germline V gene sequence: CDR1 SGHDN, CDR2 FVKESK. J gave up 5 bases and V 4 bases, and 8 bases lay outside the gene matches. CDR3 region: CASSLRRTGEYGYTF. In nucleotides, the CDR3 is TGTGCCAGCAGCCTTAGGAGGACAGGGGAATATGGCTACACCTTC. Looking up the rest from reference TRBV14 and TRBJ1-2 gives the full variable domain: EAGVTQFPSHSVIEKGQTVTLRCDPISGHDNLYWYRRVMGKEIKFLLHFVKESKQDESGMPNNRFLAERTGGTYSTLKVQPAELEDSGVYFCASSLRRTGEYGYTFGSGTRLTVV.

V and J are TRBV11-2 and TRBJ2-1, with no clear D. Trimming removed 4 bases at V and 0 bases at J, with 16 bases between. The CDR3 has 17 residues. CDR1 and CDR2 (germline): SGHAT, FQNNGV. CDR3 sequence (DNA): TGTGCCAGCAGCTCAAGGGTCGGCCTGAGCTCCTACAATGAGCAGTTCTTC. Protein: CASSSRVGLSSYNEQFF.

V and J are TRBV7-8 and TRBJ2-2; 7 bases agree with TRBD1. CDR3 length equals 14 residues. From germline, CDR1 is SGHVS and CDR2 FQNEAQ. The V and J ends lost 6 bases and 4 bases, in that order; junction bases with no gene match: 5. This CDR3 is CASRSAGGTGELFF. DNA of the CDR3: TGTGCCAGCAGATCAGCAGGGGGCACCGGGGAGCTGTTTTTT.

V gene TRBV5-6 combines with J gene TRBJ1-2; D gene ambiguous. Germline values: CDR1 SGHDT, CDR2 YYEEEE. V was cut by 0 bases and J by 4 bases, with 10 bases left in between. The CDR3 covers 14 residues. The CDR3, as DNA: TGTGCCAGCAGCTTGGCTTTAACAAGCTATGGCTACACCTTC. It specifies CASSLALTSYGYTF.

The CDR3 loop is CASSSTGASGANVLTF. The CDR3 DNA sequence: TGTGCCAGTAGTTCGACGGGGGCATCTGGGGCCAACGTCCTGACTTTC. The J gene is TRBJ2-6, the V gene TRBV19; TRBD1 or TRBD2 may be the D gene (6 bases each). V was trimmed by 5 bases and J by 1 base, leaving 12 bases between them. Germline V gene sequence: CDR1 LNHDA, CDR2 SQIVND (reference sequence). CDR3 length: 16 amino acids.

The chain uses TRBV28 and TRBJ1-1, with a tentative D call TRBD1 (5 bases). V lost 6 bases and J 5 bases, leaving 19 bases between the germline ends. The CDR3 runs to 15 residues. Looked up from germline, CDR1 is MDHEN and CDR2 is SYDVKM. CDR3 in amino acids: CASSLAGSWKTEAFF. In DNA, the CDR3 is TGTGCCAGCAGCCTTGCAGGGAGTTGGAAAACTGAAGCTTTCTTT.

The V gene is TRBV28, the J gene TRBJ1-1; unclear D gene. This CDR3 has 14 amino acids. Germline V gene sequence: CDR1 MDHEN, CDR2 SYDVKM. V dropped 1 base and J dropped 0 bases, with 6 bases sitting between them. The CDR3 region has the DNA TGTGCCAGCAGTTTATTATCGATGAACACTGAAGCTTTCTTT. Its translation: CASSLLSMNTEAFF.

The V and J genes are TRBV2 and TRBJ2-1, with TRBD2 matching 10 bases. J was trimmed by 7 bases and V by 4 bases; bases with no gene match: 7. The CDR3 spans 15 residues. Per germline, CDR1 SNHLY and CDR2 FYNNEI. CDR3 sequence: CASSAVAGGENEQFF. The CDR3 nucleotides read TGTGCCAGCAGTGCGGTAGCGGGAGGAGAAAATGAGCAGTTCTTC. The full variable domain, rest sourced from reference TRBV2 and TRBJ2-1, is EPEVTQTPSHQVTQMGQEVILRCVPISNHLYFYWYRQILGQKVEFLVSFYNNEISEKSEIFDDQFSVERPDGSNFTLKIRSTKLEDSAMYFCASSAVAGGENEQFFGPGTRLTVL.

Here the CDR3 DNA reads TGCGCCAGCAGCCAAGGGGAACATAACAATCAGCCCCAGCATTTT. It codes for CASSQGEHNNQPQHF. The V and J genes are TRBV4-1 and TRBJ1-5; D uncertain. Looked up from germline, CDR1 is MGHRA and CDR2 is YSYEKL. The CDR3 is 15 amino acids. V was cut by 1 base and J by 3 bases, with 10 bases left in between.

The count of this clone is one. This chain uses TRBV13 with TRBJ2-5, with 13 nucleotides matching TRBD2. From germline, CDR1 is PRHDT and CDR2 FYEKMQ (reference sequence). Losses at the gene ends were 3 bases for V and 2 bases for J; bases not matched to a gene: 3. The CDR3 contains 16 residues. CDR3 sequence (DNA): TGTGCCAGCAGCTTCTCGGGACTAGCGGGGCAAGAGACCCAGTACTTC. Amino acids: CASSFSGLAGQETQYF.

In DNA, the CDR3 is TGTGCCAGCAGTCACTACAGGGGGGACTATGGCTACACCTTC. Amino acid sequence: CASSHYRGDYGYTF. The chain is built from TRBV27 and TRBJ1-2; 8 bases align to TRBD1. After removal of 5 bases from V and 3 bases from J, the junction contained 5 bases not matched to a gene. CDR1 and CDR2 (germline): MNHEY, SMNVEV (reference sequence). CDR3 length: 14 amino acids.

The CDR3 region is CASSFFGMGFYYEQYF. In nucleotides, the CDR3 is TGTGCCAGCAGTTTTTTCGGGATGGGGTTTTACTACGAGCAGTACTTC. The chain is built from TRBV28 and TRBJ2-7, with D possibly matching TRBD2 (5 bases). The CDR3 is 16 amino acids. Germline-derived CDR1 and CDR2 are MDHEN and SYDVKM. Trimming took 3 bases from V and 3 from J, leaving 18 bases between them.

The chain joins TRBV4-1 to TRBJ2-3; 8 bases are a match to TRBD2. The V gene end was trimmed by 0 bases and the J gene end by 2 bases; junction bases not matched to a gene: 10. The CDR3 spans 18 residues. Germline values: CDR1 MGHRA, CDR2 YSYEKL. The chain's CDR3 is CASSQDAERELITDTQYF. The CDR3 coding sequence is TGCGCCAGCAGCCAAGATGCAGAGCGGGAGCTGATCACAGATACGCAGTATTTT.

V and J are TRBV28 and TRBJ1-5, with TRBD1 matching 8 bases. The germline gives CDR1 MDHEN, CDR2 SYDVKM. This CDR3 is 13 amino acids long. Trimming removed 5 bases from V and 5 bases from J; junction bases left unmatched: 2. For the CDR3, the DNA is TGTGCCAGCAGTCAGGGGGCGCATCAGCCCCAGCATTTT. Translating it yields CASSQGAHQPQHF.

This sequence joins TRBV18 and TRBJ1-3; D unclear. The CDR3 runs to 15 residues. The germline V gene encodes CDR1 KGHSH and CDR2 LQKENI. V was shortened by 3 bases and J by 0 bases, with 9 bases between the two germline ends. The CDR3: CASSPDGSSGNTIYF. The CDR3 DNA sequence: TGTGCCAGCTCACCGGACGGATCCTCTGGAAACACCATATATTTT.

The chain couples TRBV9 to TRBJ2-5; D may be TRBD2 (5 bases). The V end was cut by 0 bases, the J end by 1 base, with 10 bases between. CDR1 is SGDLS and CDR2 is YYNGEE in the germline V gene. The CDR3 has 15 amino acids. In DNA form, the CDR3 reads TGTGCCAGCAGCGTAGGGCTAGAGGGCCAAGAGACCCAGTACTTC. Its translation: CASSVGLEGQETQYF.

The V call is TRBV5-6, the J call TRBJ2-1; TRBD1 is a possible D gene (6 bases). Germline V gene sequence: CDR1 SGHDT, CDR2 YYEEEE. V lost 2 bases to trimming and J lost 6 bases, with 9 bases between them. CDR3 size: 13 residues. The CDR3 sequence: CASSFGQLNEQFF. The CDR3 nucleotides read TGTGCCAGCAGCTTCGGACAGCTCAATGAGCAGTTCTTC.

The V gene is TRBV2, the J gene TRBJ1-5; unclear D gene. The V end was cut by 5 bases, the J end by 1 base, with 9 bases between. The CDR3 loop spans 14 amino acids. The V gene's germline CDR1 is SNHLY and CDR2 FYNNEI. CDR3 loop: CASSLDASNQPQHF. CDR3 DNA: TGTGCCAGCAGTTTGGACGCGAGCAATCAGCCCCAGCATTTT.

The CDR3 bases are TGTGCCAGCTCCCCCGGTGCAATCACCTACGAGCAGTACTTC. Translating gives CASSPGAITYEQYF. V usage is TRBV18 and J usage is TRBJ2-7; D ambiguous. Trimming removed 6 bases from V and 2 bases from J, with 14 bases in between. CDR3 size: 14 residues. The germline gives CDR1 KGHSH, CDR2 LQKENI.

The chain joins TRBV11-2 to TRBJ2-5, with TRBD2 matching 10 bases. The J call may be mistaken, given a closer DNA end match to TRBJ2-7. CDR3 length equals 15 residues. Looked up from germline, CDR1 is SGHAT and CDR2 is FQNNGV. CDR3 protein: CASSLVAGGSYEQYF. CDR3 DNA sequence: TGTGCCAGCAGCTTGGTAGCGGGAGGTTCCTACGAGCAGTACTTC.

The chain couples TRBV7-9 to TRBJ2-3, with 9 bases identical to TRBD2. With V trimmed by 3 bases and J by 0 bases, 7 bases remained unmatched. The CDR3 length is 17 residues. The germline gives CDR1 SEHNR, CDR2 FQNEAQ (reference sequence). CDR3 amino acids: CASSFPAGGFSTDTQYF. In DNA, the CDR3 is TGTGCCAGCAGCTTCCCCGCGGGAGGGTTTAGCACAGATACGCAGTATTTT.

The chain employs TRBV28 and TRBJ1-2; no reliable D call. Germline V CDR1 and CDR2: MDHEN, SYDVKM. The CDR3 sequence is 14 residues long. V gave up 5 bases and J gave up 6 bases, with 16 bases separating them. The CDR3 here is CASSPNHPRDGYTF. In nucleotides, the CDR3 is TGTGCCAGCAGTCCCAACCACCCACGGGATGGCTACACCTTC.